This note documents a single TCR beta chain sequence. The V gene's germline CDR1 is SQVTM and CDR2 ANQGSEA. The V gene lost 1 base and the J gene lost 1 base, with 13 bases spanning the gap. The CDR3 loop spans 15 amino acids. The data originate from a study of CD8+ T cells in alopecia areata. Sequencing templates came from extracted RNA that was reverse transcribed into cDNA. This table comes from immunoSEQ multiplex PCR, and its TCRdb copy is limited to in-frame clones, with some not included. Here the sample spans 140,000 to 150,000 clones, roughly 50% being singletons. Sequencing was done on a sample of CD4+ T cells sorted from blood. This clonotype was sampled from a human donor with alopecia areata. V and J are TRBV29-1 and TRBJ1-2; no definite D call. CDR3 sequence (DNA): TGCAGCGTTGAAGGCGAGCCAAAAAATAACTATGGCTACACCTTC. Translated, it gives CSVEGEPKNNYGYTF.